This TCR beta chain was retrieved from a study of blood T cell repertoires in COVID-19. Across the study: The analysed material was cDNA or gDNA that came from T cells, B-cell-depleted T cells, or PBMCs.

Clones were read by immunoSEQ multiplex PCR, and TCRdb kept only the in-frame ones, dropping some. The sample has roughly 340,000 clones; around 92% are singletons. The sequenced sample was peripheral blood. The sequence was collected from a woman aged 25 to 39 with COVID-19, enrolled during active disease.

This chain's CDR3 is CASSANLGPEAFF. The CDR3 region has the DNA TGTGCCAGCAGTGCCAACCTTGGCCCTGAAGCTTTCTTT. This chain connects TRBV2 to TRBJ1-1; D gene unclear. Per the germline V gene, CDR1 is SNHLY and CDR2 is FYNNEI. V was clipped by 4 bases and J by 6 bases, with 12 bases between them. The CDR3 has 13 residues.